These 29 T cell receptor beta chains were sequenced from one sample in a study of blood T cell repertoires in COVID-19. TCRdb keeps only in-frame clones here, not all; method: immunoSEQ multiplex PCR. Of 300,000 to 350,000 clones listed, about nine tenths are singletons. The sequencing sample was made of PBMCs or T cells enriched from blood (not recorded which). The receptor source for this set is a woman in her late teens or twenties who had recovered from COVID-19.

V is TRBV20-1 and J is TRBJ2-7; D is unresolved. Germline V gene lookup returns CDR1 DFQATT and CDR2 SNEGSKA (reference sequence). The CDR3 runs to 12 residues. The ends were cut back, 3 bases at V and 0 bases at J, with 6 bases in the middle. As DNA, the CDR3 is TGCAGTGCTAGTACTAACTCCTACGAGCAGTACTTC. Translation gives CSASTNSYEQYF.

The gene calls are TRBV24-1 and TRBJ2-3; TRBD2 matches 7 bases. The V gene's germline CDR1 is KGHDR and CDR2 SFDVKD. V was clipped by 5 bases and J by 0 bases; unmatched bases: 10. The CDR3 has 17 residues. For the CDR3, the DNA is TGTGCCACCAGTGGGTCGGCCAGCGGGAAAAGCACAGATACGCAGTATTTT. Translated: CATSGSASGKSTDTQYF.

This clone has a single count. The V and J genes are TRBV28 and TRBJ2-7, with TRBD2 matching 13 bases. Trimming took 7 bases from V and 2 from J; bases not matched to a gene: 11. Germline V gene data show CDR1 as MDHEN and CDR2 as SYDVKM. The CDR3 has 17 amino acids. The CDR3 region has the DNA TGTGCCAGCATCTTTGGAGGAACTAGCGGGAGGGCCTACGAGCAGTACTTC. Translated, it gives CASIFGGTSGRAYEQYF.

The gene calls are TRBV19 and TRBJ1-1; no definite D call. Trimming shortened V by 1 base and J by 11 bases, and 11 bases separated the two germline ends. CDR1 and CDR2 (germline): LNHDA, SQIVND (reference sequence). The CDR3 runs to 12 residues. The CDR3 coding sequence is TGTGCCAGTAGTATAGTTGGCAGTTGGGCTTTCTTT. The encoded protein is CASSIVGSWAFF.

This chain joins TRBV18 and TRBJ1-4; 7 nucleotides agree with TRBD1. Per germline, CDR1 KGHSH and CDR2 LQKENI. The V segment lost 3 bases and the J segment 8 bases; nucleotides outside the gene matches: 6. The CDR3 totals 14 residues. In DNA form, the CDR3 reads TGTGCCAGCTCACCTGCCGCAGGGGGGGAAAAACTGTTTTTT. It codes for CASSPAAGGEKLFF.

The chain joins TRBV7-9 to TRBJ1-2; 8 bases line up with TRBD1. V lost 2 bases and J lost 6; bases outside the gene matches: 2. Germline V lookup: CDR1 SEHNR, CDR2 FQNEAQ (reference sequence). This CDR3 contains 13 residues. CDR3 bases: TGTGCCAGCAGCTTATCGACAGGGGATGGCTACACCTTC. It encodes CASSLSTGDGYTF.

The V and J genes are TRBV20-1 and TRBJ1-6, with D possibly TRBD1 on 5 matching bases. Germline CDR1 is DFQATT and CDR2 is SNEGSKA (reference sequence). The CDR3 has 11 amino acids. V dropped 6 bases and J dropped 11 bases, with 11 bases sitting between them. CDR3 loop: CSASGGTPLHF. The CDR3 DNA reads as TGCAGTGCAAGCGGGGGTACACCCCTCCACTTT.

The rearrangement links TRBV9 to TRBJ2-7; no definite D call. This CDR3 is built from 13 residues. Germline V gene lookup returns CDR1 SGDLS and CDR2 YYNGEE. The germline V and J ends were trimmed by 3 bases and 0 bases, with 7 bases remaining between them. The CDR3 DNA is TGTGCCAGCAGCGACCCACACTCCTACGAGCAGTACTTC. Protein product: CASSDPHSYEQYF.

The J gene is TRBJ1-6, the V gene TRBV28; no clear D gene. The CDR3 totals 14 residues. The V end was cut by 7 bases, the J end by 10 bases, with 17 bases between. Per germline, CDR1 MDHEN and CDR2 SYDVKM. This CDR3 reads CASNLPQIYSPLHF. Written as DNA, the CDR3 is TGTGCCAGCAACCTTCCACAGATATACTCACCCCTCCACTTT.

CDR3 sequence reads: CASSPDSGGHTGELFF. DNA for the CDR3: TGCGCCAGCAGCCCCGATAGCGGGGGGCACACCGGGGAGCTGTTTTTT. J is TRBJ2-2 and V is TRBV4-3; 10 bases match TRBD2. The CDR3 runs 16 residues. CDR1 LGHNA and CDR2 YSLEER come from the germline V gene. V dropped 4 bases and J dropped 3; count of bases not matched to a gene: 5.

This chain uses TRBV19 with TRBJ2-5; TRBD1 agrees at 7 bases. Germline trimming cut 4 bases from V and 4 bases from J; bases unmatched to any gene: 9. CDR1 and CDR2 from the germline V gene are LNHDA and SQIVND (reference sequence). This CDR3 has 15 residues. The CDR3 loop reads CASSTRQGEGETQYF. The CDR3 coding sequence is TGTGCCAGTAGTACCAGACAGGGCGAGGGAGAGACCCAGTACTTC.

This chain uses TRBV7-9 with TRBJ1-2, with a tentative D call TRBD1 (5 bases). Trimming removed 5 bases at V and 7 bases at J, with 11 bases between. The CDR3 has 12 residues. Germline V gives CDR1 SEHNR, CDR2 FQNEAQ (reference sequence). CDR3: CASSRDLSGYTF. CDR3 in DNA: TGTGCCAGCAGCCGGGACTTATCTGGCTACACCTTC. The entire variable domain, with the rest obtained from reference TRBV7-9 and TRBJ1-2, is as follows: DTGVSQNPRHKITKRGQNVTFRCDPISEHNRLYWYRQTLGQGPEFLTYFQNEAQLEKSRLLSDRFSAERPKGSFSTLEIQRTEQGDSAMYLCASSRDLSGYTFGSGTRLTVV.

For this clone: The identical CDR3 is also encoded by other nucleotide sequences in the sample. The chain joins TRBV7-3 to TRBJ2-2; no clear D. Deletions cut 0 bases from V and 4 bases from J, with 6 bases between. In germline, CDR1 is SGHTA, CDR2 FQGTGA. This CDR3 is built from 14 residues. The CDR3 loop is CASSLTSGTGELFF. The CDR3 DNA reads as TGTGCCAGCAGCTTAACTAGTGGCACCGGGGAGCTGTTTTTT.

The chain links TRBV9 to TRBJ1-1; D is undetermined. CDR3 length: 14 amino acids. Germline CDR1 SGDLS, CDR2 YYNGEE. The ends were cut back, 7 bases at V and 1 base at J, with 14 bases in the middle. The CDR3 here is CASARGERNTEAFF. The CDR3 DNA sequence: TGTGCCAGCGCCCGGGGAGAAAGGAACACTGAAGCTTTCTTT.

The chain carries TRBV4-3 and TRBJ1-4, with D possibly matching TRBD1 (6 bases). The CDR3 spans 15 residues. Germline CDR1 and CDR2: LGHNA and YSLEER. V lost 3 bases and J lost 8, with 16 bases in between. The CDR3 region has the DNA TGCGCCAGCAGCCAGTTTTCAGGGGTAAGAGAAAAACTGTTTTTT. As protein: CASSQFSGVREKLFF.

The chain uses TRBV12-1 and TRBJ1-2; whether TRBD1, the table's D call, matches the DNA was not checked. TRBV12-1 is deemed a pseudogene. The CDR3 has 16 residues. CDR3 in amino acids: CASSFGWDRGVRGYTF. CDR3 in DNA: TGTGCCAGCAGCTTTGGTTGGGACAGGGGCGTTCGTGGCTACACCTTC.

The sample holds one count of this clone. This sequence joins TRBV11-2 and TRBJ2-5, with D unclear. The CDR3 covers 13 residues. V was clipped by 4 bases and J by 7 bases, with 13 bases between them. Per germline, CDR1 SGHAT and CDR2 FQNNGV. The CDR3 sequence is CASSSRNTGTQYF. The CDR3, as DNA: TGTGCCAGCAGCTCGCGGAATACGGGGACCCAGTACTTC.

This rearrangement joins TRBV7-2 to TRBJ2-5; 9 bases are shared with TRBD2. The germline gives CDR1 SGHTA, CDR2 FQGNSA. Trimming at V came to 0 bases and at J to 4 bases, leaving 6 bases not matched to a gene. There are 16 residues in the CDR3. CDR3 nucleotide sequence: TGTGCCAGCAGCTTAGCGAAAGCGGGAGGTCTAGAGACCCAGTACTTC. Amino acids: CASSLAKAGGLETQYF.

The chain links TRBV3-1 (or the pseudogene TRBV3-2) to TRBJ2-1, with 15 nucleotides matching TRBD2. Germline-derived CDR1 and CDR2 are LGHDT and YNNKEL (reference sequence). V lost 4 bases and J lost 7; bases outside the gene matches: 2. The CDR3 has 15 residues. Here the CDR3 reads CASSPGTSGGNEQFF. CDR3 in DNA: TGTGCCAGCAGCCCCGGGACTAGCGGGGGGAATGAGCAGTTCTTC.

The chain employs TRBV2 and TRBJ1-2, with TRBD1 matching 7 bases. The CDR3 spans 15 residues. With 5 bases clipped from V and 6 bases from J, the junction kept 12 bases outside the gene matches. The germline gives CDR1 SNHLY, CDR2 FYNNEI. The CDR3 nucleotides are TGTGCCAGCAGTATCCTGAGGGGACAGAATGATGGCTACACCTTC. Translation: CASSILRGQNDGYTF.

The rearrangement uses TRBV4-1 and TRBJ1-2; a weak D match, TRBD1 (6 bases). Germline values: CDR1 MGHRA, CDR2 YSYEKL. V dropped 5 bases and J dropped 4 bases, with 17 bases sitting between them. The CDR3 has 15 residues. The CDR3 is CASSSTTGGSYGYTF. The CDR3 nucleotides read TGCGCCAGCAGCTCTACGACAGGCGGGAGCTATGGCTACACCTTC.

J is TRBJ2-5 and V is TRBV9, with 8 bases identical to TRBD1. Germline values: CDR1 SGDLS, CDR2 YYNGEE. The CDR3 is made up of 15 amino acids. The V and J ends lost 0 bases and 4 bases, in that order; junction bases with no gene match: 5. CDR3 amino acids: CASSVGTGNPETQYF. In nucleotides, the CDR3 is TGTGCCAGCAGCGTAGGGACAGGGAATCCAGAGACCCAGTACTTC.

This clone was seen once. J is TRBJ2-7 and V is TRBV5-1, with a possible D match to TRBD1 (6 bases). The CDR3 length is 13 residues. CDR1 and CDR2 from the germline V gene are SGHRS and YFSETQ. Trimming removed 2 bases at V and 4 bases at J, with 10 bases between. The CDR3 DNA follows: TGCGCCAGCAGCTTCGTCAGGGGATACGAGCAGTACTTC. Translation gives CASSFVRGYEQYF.

This chain uses TRBV5-8 with TRBJ2-3; D perhaps matches TRBD2 (7 bases). The length of the CDR3 is 17 residues. Germline assignment: CDR1 SGHTS and CDR2 YDEGEE. Trimming cost V 0 bases and J 3 bases, with 17 bases left between them. The CDR3 reads CASSLGEGGPGTDTQYF. CDR3 sequence (DNA): TGTGCCAGCAGCTTGGGAGAGGGGGGGCCCGGGACAGATACGCAGTATTTT.

The CDR3 is CASSTRTERSYGYTF. CDR3 nucleotides: TGTGCCAGCTCGACCAGGACAGAACGGAGCTATGGCTACACCTTC. The chain uses TRBV18 and TRBJ1-2; D is perhaps TRBD1 (6 bases). V shed 6 bases and J shed 4 bases, with 18 bases lying between them. Germline loops: CDR1 KGHSH, CDR2 LQKENI. The CDR3 contains 15 residues.

The chain links TRBV7-6 to TRBJ1-5, with D unclear. The CDR3 extends over 13 amino acids. V was trimmed by 1 base and J by 5 bases, leaving 6 bases between them. CDR1 and CDR2 from the germline V gene are SGHVS and FNYEAQ. The CDR3 protein is CASSLVGDQPQHF. CDR3 nucleotides: TGTGCCAGCAGCTTAGTCGGGGATCAGCCCCAGCATTTT.

The chain uses TRBV5-1 and TRBJ2-7; 9 bases map to TRBD1. The CDR3 extends over 14 amino acids. Germline-derived CDR1 and CDR2 are SGHRS and YFSETQ. The J segment lost 2 bases and the V segment lost 6 bases, leaving 6 bases of the junction unmatched. In DNA, the CDR3 is TGCGCCAGCATGGGACAGGGCGGACCCTACGAGCAGTACTTC. It codes for CASMGQGGPYEQYF.

J is TRBJ1-1 and V is TRBV6-5; perhaps TRBD1 as D (5 bases). This CDR3 is 13 amino acids long. Germline CDR1 is MNHEY and CDR2 is SVGAGI. Deletions cut 7 bases from V and 4 bases from J, with 13 bases between. In DNA, the CDR3 is TGTGCCAGCATAAGAGACGGGGGCACTGAAGCTTTCTTT. Protein: CASIRDGGTEAFF.

The chain recombines TRBV30 with TRBJ2-2; 9 bases match TRBD2. V was pared by 2 bases and J by 8 bases, with 9 bases of the junction left unmatched. Per the germline V gene, CDR1 is GTSNPN and CDR2 is SVGIG (reference sequence). The CDR3 loop spans 15 amino acids. CDR3 coding DNA: TGTGCCTGGAGTATTTTAGCGGGGGCTAGGGGGGAGCTGTTTTTT. It is translated as CAWSILAGARGELFF. Drawing the rest from reference TRBV30 and TRBJ2-2, the complete variable domain is SQTIHQWPATLVQPVGSPLSLECTVEGTSNPNLYWYRQAAGRGLQLLFYSVGIGQISSEVPQNLSASRPQDRQFILSSKKLLLSDSGFYLCAWSILAGARGELFFGEGSRLTVL.